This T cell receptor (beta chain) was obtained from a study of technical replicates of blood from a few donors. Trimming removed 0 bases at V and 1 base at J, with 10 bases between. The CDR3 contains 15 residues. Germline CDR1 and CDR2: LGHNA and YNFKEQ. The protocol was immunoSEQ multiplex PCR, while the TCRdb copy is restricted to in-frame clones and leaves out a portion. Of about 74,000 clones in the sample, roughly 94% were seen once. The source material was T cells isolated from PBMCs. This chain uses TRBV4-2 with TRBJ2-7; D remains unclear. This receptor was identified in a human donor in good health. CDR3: CASSQDITPSYEQYF. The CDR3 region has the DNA TGTGCCAGCAGCCAAGATATTACACCTTCCTACGAGCAGTACTTC.